This entry concerns a single T cell receptor (beta chain). This sample was included in a study of blood T cell repertoires in COVID-19. Study information: Samples representing acute and convalescent COVID-19 were sourced from the United States, Italy and Spain.

Per the original methods: Amplifying reference gene primers gave estimates of nucleated cell counts. The assay was immunoSEQ multiplex PCR, and TCRdb's table has in-frame clones only and misses some. The V and J calls and clone size were taken over from that table, and D and trimming were inferred from the DNA. The sample lists some 400,000 clones, around 87% occurring once. Followed over time, Seattle patients had been enrolled while infection was active. V dropped 10 bases and J dropped 6; count of bases not matched to a gene: 3. The CDR3 runs 12 residues. Germline V gives CDR1 LNHDA, CDR2 SQIVND (reference sequence).

The source is a woman aged 25-40 years with COVID-19, enrolled during active disease. The sequencing input was peripheral blood. The chain couples TRBV19 to TRBJ2-1, with 10 bases identical to TRBD1. The CDR3 is CATRTGGNEQFF. The CDR3 nucleotides are TGTGCCACCCGGACAGGGGGCAATGAGCAGTTCTTC.